This entry lists 3 T cell receptor beta chains sequenced from one sample in a study of blood T cells in healthy people across ages. A sample-barcoded 5' primer and a J-beta primer mix were used in a second PCR of roughly 7 to 11 cycles. In TCRdb, the 5' RACE reads were re-called with MiXCR into one record per CDR3 protein. Among around 1,600,000 distinct CDR3 sequences listed, 35% to 45% were seen once. Sequenced: blood. Receptor source: a woman under 30 in good health.

As to this clonotype: A much larger clone lies a single base off, so this may be a read error. The V and J genes are TRBV20-1 and TRBJ2-3; the D gene is possibly TRBD1 (5 bases). The CDR3 spans 14 residues. Trimming stripped 0 bases from V and 10 bases from J, with 17 bases between. The germline gives CDR1 DFQATT, CDR2 SNEGSKA (reference sequence). The CDR3 reads CSARDAAGKNAQYF. The CDR3 bases are TGCAGTGCTAGAGATGCGGCAGGGAAAAATGCGCAGTATTTT.

This clonotype appeared a few times. V and J are TRBV7-9 and TRBJ1-6; D unresolved. Germline V gives CDR1 SEHNR, CDR2 FQNEAQ (reference sequence). The germline V and J ends were trimmed by 1 base and 5 bases, with 9 bases remaining between them. This CDR3 spans 15 amino acids. The CDR3 loop is CASSLGWRDNSPLHF. The CDR3 nucleotides read TGTGCCAGCAGCTTAGGGTGGAGAGATAATTCACCCCTCCACTTT. The full variable domain, its missing parts supplied by reference TRBV7-9 and TRBJ1-6, is DTGVSQNPRHKITKRGQNVTFRCDPISEHNRLYWYRQTLGQGPEFLTYFQNEAQLEKSRLLSDRFSAERPKGSFSTLEIQRTEQGDSAMYLCASSLGWRDNSPLHFGNGTRLTVT.

The chain is built from TRBV7-2 and TRBJ2-5; tentatively, D is TRBD1 (6 bases). This CDR3 spans 15 amino acids. The germline V and J ends were trimmed by 1 base and 11 bases, with 20 bases remaining between them. Germline V gives CDR1 SGHTA, CDR2 FQGNSA. CDR3 sequence (DNA): TGTGCCAGCAGCTTAGAGCCGCAGGGGTACAATGAGCAGTACTTC. It specifies CASSLEPQGYNEQYF. The variable domain in full, completed from reference TRBV7-2 and TRBJ2-5, reads GAGVSQSPSNKVTEKGKDVELRCDPISGHTALYWYRQSLGQGLEFLIYFQGNSAPDKSGLPSDRFSAERTGGSVSTLTIQRTQQEDSAVYLCASSLEPQGYNEQYFGPGTRLLVL.